The T cell receptor beta chain described here comes from a study of control samples from healthy donors and cancer patients. The repertoire was sequenced with immunoSEQ multiplex PCR; TCRdb's copy has only in-frame clones and lacks some. The sample records over 200,000 clones, about four fifths being singletons. In regard to this clone: Different DNA sequences within this sample yield the same CDR3.

V gave up 0 bases and J gave up 0 bases, with 5 bases separating them. Germline lookup yields CDR1 SEHNR and CDR2 FQNEAQ (reference sequence). This CDR3 has 14 residues. The genes are TRBV7-9 and TRBJ1-1; no reliable D call. This clonotype was obtained from a woman aged 55-69 years with lung cancer. The sequencing input was PBMCs. The CDR3 region is CASSLAGLNTEAFF. Written as DNA, the CDR3 is TGTGCCAGCAGCTTAGCAGGCTTGAACACTGAAGCTTTCTTT. The whole variable domain, remainder taken from reference TRBV7-9 and TRBJ1-1, is DTGVSQNPRHKITKRGQNVTFRCDPISEHNRLYWYRQTLGQGPEFLTYFQNEAQLEKSRLLSDRFSAERPKGSFSTLEIQRTEQGDSAMYLCASSLAGLNTEAFFGQGTRLTVV.